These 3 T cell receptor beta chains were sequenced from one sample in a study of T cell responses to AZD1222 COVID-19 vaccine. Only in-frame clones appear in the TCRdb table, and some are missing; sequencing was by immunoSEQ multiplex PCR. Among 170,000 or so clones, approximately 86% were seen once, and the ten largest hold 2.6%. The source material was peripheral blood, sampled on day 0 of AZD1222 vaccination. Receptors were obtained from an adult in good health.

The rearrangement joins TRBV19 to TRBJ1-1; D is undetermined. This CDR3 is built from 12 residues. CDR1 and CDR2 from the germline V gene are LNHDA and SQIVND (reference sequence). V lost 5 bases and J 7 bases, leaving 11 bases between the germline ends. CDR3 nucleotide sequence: TGTGCCAGTAGTCCCCCCGGGAGTGAAGCTTTCTTT. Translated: CASSPPGSEAFF.

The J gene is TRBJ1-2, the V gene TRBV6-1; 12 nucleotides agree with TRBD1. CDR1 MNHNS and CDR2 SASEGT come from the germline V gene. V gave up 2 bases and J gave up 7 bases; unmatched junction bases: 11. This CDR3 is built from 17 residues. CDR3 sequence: CASSEPGQGAGKGGYTF. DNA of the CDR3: TGTGCCAGCAGTGAACCGGGACAGGGGGCTGGAAAGGGTGGCTACACCTTC.

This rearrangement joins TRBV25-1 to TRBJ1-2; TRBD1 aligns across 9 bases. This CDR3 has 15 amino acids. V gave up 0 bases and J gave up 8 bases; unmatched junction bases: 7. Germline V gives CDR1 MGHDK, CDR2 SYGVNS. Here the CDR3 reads CASSEYGTGLKGYTF. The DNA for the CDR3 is TGTGCCAGCAGTGAATATGGGACAGGGCTTAAGGGCTACACCTTC.